A single sample is the source of the 24 T cell receptor beta chains below, sequenced in a study of OX40 agonist ivuxolimab in advanced cancers. Using immunoSEQ multiplex PCR, the repertoire was profiled, and TCRdb retains in-frame clones only, with some absent. The repertoire holds about 66,000 clones, with 80% to 85% as singletons. The material sequenced was CD4+ or CD8+ T cells sorted from blood, taken in a trial of the OX40 agonist ivuxolimab. All receptors derive from an adult with an advanced solid tumor such as melanoma, head and neck, liver or kidney cancer.

V gene TRBV2 combines with J gene TRBJ2-7, with a possible D match to TRBD1 (5 bases). Germline V gene lookup returns CDR1 SNHLY and CDR2 FYNNEI. The CDR3 is 12 amino acids. V was shortened by 4 bases and J by 4 bases, with 8 bases between the two germline ends. The CDR3 DNA follows: TGTGCCAGCAGTGTTCAGGGATACGAGCAGTACTTC. Protein sequence: CASSVQGYEQYF.

This clone appeared once. This chain connects TRBV2 to TRBJ2-1; D is unclear. This CDR3 has 12 residues. The germline gives CDR1 SNHLY, CDR2 FYNNEI. Trimming took off 0 bases at V and 12 bases at J, with 9 bases between the two ends. The CDR3 DNA is TGTGCCAGCAGTGAAGCTCTCGGGCCGCAGTTCTTC. This codes for CASSEALGPQFF. The whole variable domain, remainder taken from reference TRBV2 and TRBJ2-1, is EPEVTQTPSHQVTQMGQEVILRCVPISNHLYFYWYRQILGQKVEFLVSFYNNEISEKSEIFDDQFSVERPDGSNFTLKIRSTKLEDSAMYFCASSEALGPQFFGPGTRLTVL.

This sequence joins TRBV10-3 and TRBJ1-1; no clear D gene. Germline CDR1 and CDR2: ENHRY and SYGVKD. The length of the CDR3 is 15 residues. The germline V and J ends were trimmed by 3 bases and 1 base, with 12 bases remaining between them. CDR3 sequence reads: CAISDLTTENTEAFF. The CDR3, as DNA: TGTGCCATCAGTGACTTAACTACCGAGAACACTGAAGCTTTCTTT.

The chain couples TRBV27 to TRBJ2-2, with 7 bases identical to TRBD1. After removal of 7 bases from V and 4 bases from J, the junction contained 9 bases not matched to a gene. Germline-derived CDR1 and CDR2 are MNHEY and SMNVEV (reference sequence). This CDR3 has 15 residues. This chain's CDR3 is CASNPRTGLTGELFF. The CDR3 nucleotides read TGTGCCAGCAATCCGAGGACAGGCCTCACCGGGGAGCTGTTTTTT.

The rearrangement links TRBV18 to TRBJ2-1; TRBD1 matches at 10 bases. The CDR3 is 14 residues long. The V and J ends lost 6 bases and 4 bases, in that order; junction bases with no gene match: 3. Per germline, CDR1 KGHSH and CDR2 LQKENI. CDR3 DNA sequence: TGTGCCAGCTCCGGGACAGGGGTTTACAATGAGCAGTTCTTC. Translated, it gives CASSGTGVYNEQFF.

The J gene is TRBJ2-1, the V gene TRBV6-1, with D possibly being TRBD1 (6 bases). With 0 bases removed from V and 16 bases from J, the gap between germline ends came to 16 bases. The CDR3 length is 13 residues. Germline CDR1 is MNHNS and CDR2 is SASEGT. The CDR3 protein is CASSEADRSLLFF. DNA for the CDR3: TGTGCCAGCAGTGAAGCCGACAGGTCCCTCCTCTTCTTC.

J is TRBJ2-2 and V is TRBV5-1; D gene unclear. The CDR3 runs 14 residues. Deletions cut 1 base from V and 4 bases from J, with 8 bases between. Germline V gives CDR1 SGHRS, CDR2 YFSETQ. Here the CDR3 DNA reads TGCGCCAGCAGCTTGATTGGAATCACCGGGGAGCTGTTTTTT. This codes for CASSLIGITGELFF.

This clone turned up a few times. The chain links TRBV6-5 to TRBJ1-1; D is undetermined. V gave up 2 bases and J gave up 2 bases, with 12 bases separating them. CDR1 MNHEY and CDR2 SVGAGI come from the germline V gene. This CDR3 is built from 15 residues. The CDR3, as DNA: TGTGCCAGCAGTTACGAGGTTCAGGCAAACACTGAAGCTTTCTTT. Translated, it gives CASSYEVQANTEAFF.

V gene TRBV5-8 combines with J gene TRBJ2-1; TRBD2 might be the D (6 bases). This CDR3 region has 16 residues. The germline CDR1 and CDR2 sequences are SGHTS and YDEGEE. The ends were cut back, 6 bases at V and 8 bases at J, with 24 bases in the middle. The CDR3 loop reads CASTRRGPTRSDEQFF. The CDR3 DNA follows: TGTGCCAGCACCAGACGGGGCCCGACTAGAAGCGATGAGCAGTTCTTC.

This rearrangement joins TRBV2 to TRBJ2-2; D not certain. V lost 2 bases and J 5 bases, leaving 12 bases between the germline ends. Germline-derived CDR1 and CDR2 are SNHLY and FYNNEI. The CDR3 length is 15 residues. As DNA, the CDR3 is TGTGCCAGCAGTGAACCCAGACTTCAAACCGGGGAGCTGTTTTTT. Residues: CASSEPRLQTGELFF.

This clone was picked up one time. CDR3 nucleotide sequence: TGTGCCAGCAGCTACCTGAACACCATATATTTT. It codes for CASSYLNTIYF. The genes are TRBV5-8 and TRBJ1-3, with D unclear. Trimming cost V 3 bases and J 7 bases, with 5 bases left between them. The CDR3 is made up of 11 amino acids. Germline V gene sequence: CDR1 SGHTS, CDR2 YDEGEE.

The chain links TRBV15 to TRBJ1-5, with D tentatively TRBD1 (6 bases). V was cut by 1 base and J by 4 bases, with 8 bases left in between. The CDR3 has 14 residues. The germline V gene encodes CDR1 LNHNV and CDR2 YYDKDF (reference sequence). The CDR3 sequence: CATSRGQGNQPQHF. CDR3 sequence (DNA): TGTGCCACCAGCAGAGGGCAGGGGAATCAGCCCCAGCATTTT. The variable domain in full, completed from reference TRBV15 and TRBJ1-5, reads DAMVIQNPRYQVTQFGKPVTLSCSQTLNHNVMYWYQQKSSQAPKLLFHYYDKDFNNEADTPDNFQSRRPNTSFCFLDIRSPGLGDTAMYLCATSRGQGNQPQHFGDGTRLSIL.

The chain uses TRBV4-3 and TRBJ2-5; no reliable D call. Gene TRBJ2-7 matches the end of the DNA better, so the J call may be wrong. This CDR3 spans 14 amino acids. From germline, CDR1 is LGHNA and CDR2 YSLEER. The CDR3 loop reads CASSQEGNSYEQYF. CDR3 coding DNA: TGCGCCAGCAGCCAAGAAGGAAACTCCTACGAGCAGTACTTC.

The table lists this clone with a few counts. J is TRBJ1-2 and V is TRBV11-3; 7 bases map to TRBD1. The CDR3 contains 15 residues. CDR1 and CDR2 (germline): SGHNT, YENEEA. The junction had 10 bases not matched to a gene; V was cut back by 5 bases and J by 4 bases. The CDR3 reads CASSPFDRALYGYTF. The CDR3 coding sequence is TGTGCCAGCAGCCCTTTCGACAGGGCACTCTATGGCTACACCTTC.

The sample holds one count of this clone. The V and J genes are TRBV4-3 and TRBJ1-2, with a weak D call TRBD1 (6 bases). The germline V gene encodes CDR1 LGHNA and CDR2 YSLEER. The CDR3 has 17 residues. Trimming took 1 base from V and 1 from J, leaving 16 bases between them. Here the CDR3 DNA reads TGCGCCAGCAGCCAAGGTTTACAGGGAAAATATAACTATGGCTACACCTTC. This translates into CASSQGLQGKYNYGYTF.

J is TRBJ2-5 and V is TRBV15; D tentatively fits TRBD1 or TRBD2 (6 bases each). The germline gives CDR1 LNHNV, CDR2 YYDKDF (reference sequence). V was trimmed by 3 bases and J by 2 bases, leaving 16 bases between them. This CDR3 comprises 16 residues. The CDR3 loop reads CATSSDKGGGQETQYF. As DNA, the CDR3 is TGTGCCACCAGCAGTGACAAGGGGGGAGGTCAAGAGACCCAGTACTTC.

The rearrangement joins TRBV6-5 to TRBJ1-6; a possible D gene is TRBD1 (6 bases). The germline CDR1 and CDR2 sequences are MNHEY and SVGAGI. The CDR3 contains 12 residues. V lost 5 bases and J lost 10, with 9 bases in between. In nucleotides, the CDR3 is TGTGCCAGCAGTAACAGGGACTCACCCCTCCACTTT. Protein: CASSNRDSPLHF.

The rearrangement uses TRBV9 and TRBJ1-1; 7 nucleotides align to TRBD1. The CDR3 extends over 15 amino acids. Looked up from germline, CDR1 is SGDLS and CDR2 is YYNGEE. With 0 bases clipped from V and 5 bases from J, the junction kept 7 bases outside the gene matches. The CDR3 sequence: CASSVGRGQGTEAFF. The CDR3 DNA follows: TGTGCCAGCAGCGTAGGAAGGGGGCAGGGGACTGAAGCTTTCTTT.

This CDR3 is CASSQTGGGTEAFF. The CDR3, as DNA: TGTGCCAGCAGTCAAACAGGGGGAGGGACTGAAGCTTTCTTT. The rearrangement uses TRBV27 and TRBJ1-1; 8 nucleotides line up with TRBD1. Germline trimming cut 5 bases from V and 5 bases from J; bases unmatched to any gene: 7. Germline lookup yields CDR1 MNHEY and CDR2 SMNVEV (reference sequence). CDR3 size: 14 residues.

This rearrangement joins TRBV27 to TRBJ2-3, with D hard to call. CDR1 and CDR2 (germline): MNHEY, SMNVEV (reference sequence). Between the trimmed V and J ends, which lost 2 bases and 1 base, there was a span of 10 bases. The CDR3 sequence is 15 residues long. CDR3 protein: CASSLVVPGTDTQYF. CDR3 nucleotide sequence: TGTGCCAGCAGTTTAGTAGTACCGGGCACAGATACGCAGTATTTT.

This clone showed up just a few times. The chain joins TRBV23-1 to TRBJ2-7; a possible D gene is TRBD2 (7 bases). TRBV23-1 is sorted into the ORF group, with uncertain function. V was cut by 0 bases and J by 3 bases, with 12 bases left in between. The CDR3 is made up of 15 amino acids. The CDR3 protein is CASSQSGGRSYEQYF. The DNA of the CDR3 is TGCGCCAGCAGTCAATCGGGGGGGCGAAGCTACGAGCAGTACTTC.

This clone was counted a single time. The gene calls are TRBV10-3 and TRBJ2-3, with 10 bases fitting TRBD2. Germline-derived CDR1 and CDR2 are ENHRY and SYGVKD. The CDR3 loop spans 16 amino acids. The V segment lost 6 bases and the J segment 2 bases; nucleotides outside the gene matches: 8. The CDR3 loop reads CAIRTSGGGTTDTQYF. The CDR3, as DNA: TGTGCCATCAGGACGAGCGGGGGGGGGACCACAGATACGCAGTATTTT.

There are a few counts of this clone. The chain couples TRBV28 to TRBJ1-2, with D possibly being TRBD1 (6 bases). The germline V gene encodes CDR1 MDHEN and CDR2 SYDVKM. Trimming removed 6 bases at V and 4 bases at J, with 12 bases between. The length of the CDR3 is 13 residues. This CDR3 reads CASRWQGSYGYTF. Here the CDR3 DNA reads TGTGCCAGCAGGTGGCAGGGGAGCTATGGCTACACCTTC.

The V and J genes are TRBV6-6 and TRBJ2-7; 9 positions agree with TRBD2. Germline V gives CDR1 MNHNY, CDR2 SVGAGI (reference sequence). The CDR3 sequence is 13 residues long. After removal of 7 bases from V and 5 bases from J, the junction contained 6 bases not matched to a gene. For the CDR3, the DNA is TGTGCCAGCACCTCGGGCGGGAGGGACGAGCAGTACTTC. It codes for CASTSGGRDEQYF.